Below are 13 T cell receptor beta chains sequenced from a single sample in a study of PD-1 blockade in classical Hodgkin lymphoma. Every patient had relapsed following autologous stem cell transplantation, and cohorts differed in brentuximab vedotin exposure. Clones were read by immunoSEQ multiplex PCR, and TCRdb kept only the in-frame ones, dropping some. The sample yields some 46,000 clones, roughly 75% seen once. Material: peripheral blood mononuclear cells (PBMCs), obtained before the second cycle of nivolumab. The receptors were sampled from a human donor with classical Hodgkin lymphoma.

This chain joins TRBV7-9 and TRBJ1-4; D call uncertain. CDR1 is SEHNR and CDR2 is FQNEAQ in the germline V gene (reference sequence). The CDR3 extends over 11 amino acids. The V and J ends lost 9 bases and 6 bases respectively, with 8 bases between them. In DNA form, the CDR3 reads TGTGCCAGTAGCGGGCATGAAAAACTGTTTTTT. It is translated as CASSGHEKLFF. Filled out from reference TRBV7-9 and TRBJ1-4, the complete variable domain reads DTGVSQNPRHKITKRGQNVTFRCDPISEHNRLYWYRQTLGQGPEFLTYFQNEAQLEKSRLLSDRFSAERPKGSFSTLEIQRTEQGDSAMYLCASSGHEKLFFGSGTQLSVL.

This clone was seen just once. This rearrangement joins TRBV9 to TRBJ2-3, with 8 bases aligning to TRBD2. V trimming: 4 bases; J trimming: 7 bases; junction bases outside the gene matches: 14. Germline CDR1 and CDR2: SGDLS and YYNGEE. The CDR3 runs to 16 residues. The chain's CDR3 is CASSQTAKREWNTQYF. The CDR3 region has the DNA TGTGCCAGCAGCCAAACCGCCAAGCGGGAGTGGAATACGCAGTATTTT.

This clone occurred a few times. V is TRBV7-3 and J is TRBJ1-1; TRBD1 aligns across 7 bases. Looked up from germline, CDR1 is SGHTA and CDR2 is FQGTGA. Trimming cost V 0 bases and J 0 bases; bases outside gene matches: 7. The CDR3 totals 17 residues. The CDR3 region is CASSLTGTANMNTEAFF. The CDR3 DNA reads TGTGCCAGCAGCTTAACAGGGACAGCAAACATGAACACTGAAGCTTTCTTT.

CDR3 bases: TGTGCCAGACAAGAGGGTGCGCAGTATTTT. Translated: CARQEGAQYF. The rearrangement uses TRBV2 and TRBJ2-3; weak D call: TRBD2 (5 bases). The CDR3 spans 10 residues. Per germline, CDR1 SNHLY and CDR2 FYNNEI. The V end lost 9 bases, the J end lost 10 bases, and 11 bases lay between the germline ends. Full variable domain (missing parts from reference TRBV2 and TRBJ2-3): EPEVTQTPSHQVTQMGQEVILRCVPISNHLYFYWYRQILGQKVEFLVSFYNNEISEKSEIFDDQFSVERPDGSNFTLKIRSTKLEDSAMYFCARQEGAQYFGPGTRLTVL.

The chain is built from TRBV19 and TRBJ1-2; D ambiguous. Per the germline V gene, CDR1 is LNHDA and CDR2 is SQIVND (reference sequence). Trimming pared 7 bases from V and 6 bases from J, leaving 15 bases between. The CDR3 length is 13 residues. In nucleotides, the CDR3 is TGTGCCAGTACCACCACCCGGTATGATGGCTACACCTTC. It translates to CASTTTRYDGYTF.

This clone was seen a handful of times. The chain links TRBV30 to TRBJ1-1; maybe TRBD1 (5 bases). The CDR3 sequence is 16 residues long. The V and J ends lost 2 bases and 6 bases respectively, with 22 bases between them. Germline V CDR1 and CDR2: GTSNPN, SVGIG (reference sequence). The CDR3 DNA reads as TGTGCCTGGAGTCTTTTGGACAAACTAATCGGCTCTGAAGCTTTCTTT. Translation gives CAWSLLDKLIGSEAFF.

The rearrangement links TRBV4-1 to TRBJ2-1; the match to TRBD2 covers 7 bases. Germline loops: CDR1 MGHRA, CDR2 YSYEKL. V was pared by 4 bases and J by 0 bases, with 3 bases of the junction left unmatched. The CDR3 sequence is 15 residues long. CDR3 sequence: CASSPLAHSYNEQFF. CDR3 sequence (DNA): TGCGCCAGCAGCCCACTAGCGCACTCCTACAATGAGCAGTTCTTC.

This clone was picked up one time. This CDR3 is CATSLGASGNDEQFF. CDR3 DNA sequence: TGTGCCACCTCACTCGGGGCTAGCGGGAACGATGAGCAGTTCTTC. V and J are TRBV6-6 and TRBJ2-1; 9 bases fit TRBD2. The ends lost 10 bases at V and 8 bases at J; junction bases unmatched: 15. This CDR3 contains 15 residues. CDR1 is MNHNY and CDR2 is SVGAGI in the germline V gene (reference sequence).

The genes are TRBV7-6 and TRBJ1-5, with D hard to call. Trimming removed 6 bases at V and 7 bases at J, with 13 bases between. Per germline, CDR1 SGHVS and CDR2 FNYEAQ. This CDR3 region has 13 residues. The CDR3: CASSNGVGQPQHF. CDR3 DNA sequence: TGTGCCAGCAGTAACGGGGTGGGACAGCCCCAGCATTTT.

The chain links TRBV29-1 to TRBJ1-2; D not resolved. The length of the CDR3 is 10 residues. The V end lost 3 bases, the J end lost 5 bases, and 4 bases lay between the germline ends. Germline CDR1 and CDR2: SQVTM and ANQGSEA. This CDR3 is CSVDEYGYTF. CDR3 DNA: TGCAGCGTTGACGAATATGGCTACACCTTC.

This clone is a singleton in its sample. The V call is TRBV19, the J call TRBJ1-4; D is uncertain. Germline CDR1 and CDR2: LNHDA and SQIVND (reference sequence). The CDR3 totals 10 residues. Trimming stripped 5 bases from V and 13 bases from J, with 8 bases between. The CDR3 bases are TGTGCCAGTAGTGGGTCGGTACTGTTTTTT. Translating gives CASSGSVLFF.

This clone occurred a few times. The chain has TRBV2 and TRBJ1-4; D uncertain. Per germline, CDR1 SNHLY and CDR2 FYNNEI. The length of the CDR3 is 16 residues. V lost 6 bases, J lost 0 bases, and 14 bases lay in between. CDR3 loop: CASSPGPNATNEKLFF. As DNA, the CDR3 is TGTGCCAGCAGCCCCGGACCCAATGCAACTAATGAAAAACTGTTTTTT. The complete variable domain, with remaining parts taken from reference TRBV2 and TRBJ1-4, reads EPEVTQTPSHQVTQMGQEVILRCVPISNHLYFYWYRQILGQKVEFLVSFYNNEISEKSEIFDDQFSVERPDGSNFTLKIRSTKLEDSAMYFCASSPGPNATNEKLFFGSGTQLSVL.

The J gene is TRBJ1-1, the V gene TRBV7-3; D remains unclear. The CDR3 runs to 13 residues. CDR1 SGHTA and CDR2 FQGTGA come from the germline V gene. Trimming stripped 5 bases from V and 6 bases from J, with 13 bases between. CDR3 protein: CASSPPAVPEAFF. The CDR3 bases are TGTGCCAGCAGCCCTCCTGCGGTACCTGAAGCTTTCTTT.